This T cell receptor beta chain was profiled in a study of tumor-infiltrating lymphocytes in oesophageal squamous cell carcinoma. TCRdb reprocessed the PCR reads via MiXCR and lists one record per CDR3 protein. The data show 10,000 or so distinct CDR3 sequences, about 60% seen once. This clonotype was observed a few times. The CDR3 consists of 15 residues. V gave up 3 bases and J gave up 4 bases; unmatched junction bases: 6. The gene calls are TRBV12-3 or TRBV12-4 and TRBJ2-1; 7 bases are shared with TRBD2. Sequencing input: esophageal tumor tissue. This sequence was found in a female donor with esophageal squamous cell carcinoma. CDR3 nucleotide sequence: TGTGCCAGCAGTTTTGAGGGAGGGCATTACAATGAGCAGTTCTTC. This gives the protein CASSFEGGHYNEQFF.